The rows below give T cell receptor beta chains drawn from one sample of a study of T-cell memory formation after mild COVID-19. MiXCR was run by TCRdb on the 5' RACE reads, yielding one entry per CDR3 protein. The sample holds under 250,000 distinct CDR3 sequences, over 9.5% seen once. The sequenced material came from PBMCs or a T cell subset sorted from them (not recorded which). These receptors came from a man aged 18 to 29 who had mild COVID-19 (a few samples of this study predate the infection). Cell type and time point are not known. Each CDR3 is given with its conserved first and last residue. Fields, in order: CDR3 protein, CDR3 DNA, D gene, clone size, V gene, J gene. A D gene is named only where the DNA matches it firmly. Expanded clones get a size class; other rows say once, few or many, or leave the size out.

CASTTSGKTGELFF	TGTGCCAGCACTACTAGCGGAAAAACCGGGGAGCTGTTTTTT	TRBD2	few	TRBV12-3/TRBV12-4	TRBJ2-2
CASSLVVGRGPGELFF	TGCGCCAGCAGCTTGGTGGTTGGCAGGGGGCCTGGGGAGCTGTTTTTT	TRBD1	many	TRBV5-1	TRBJ2-2
CASSPGGPSKNIQYF	TGTGCCAGCAGTCCAGGGGGCCCGTCCAAAAACATTCAGTACTTC	TRBD1	few	TRBV5-4	TRBJ2-4
CASSTSTSGVENQYF	TGTGCCAGCAGCACCTCGACTAGCGGGGTAGAGAACCAGTACTTC	TRBD2	.	TRBV7-2	TRBJ2-5
CASSQGQTYGYTF	TGCGCCAGCAGCCAGGGACAGACTTATGGCTACACCTTC	TRBD1	few	TRBV5-1	TRBJ1-2
CASSPLGPGELFF	TGTGCCAGCAGCCCTCTGGGGCCCGGGGAGCTGTTTTTT	.	few	TRBV11-2	TRBJ2-2
CASSRGHYELNEKLFF	TGTGCCAGCAGCAGGGGACACTATGAACTTAATGAAAAACTGTTTTTT	.	many	TRBV6-5	TRBJ1-4
CASSTRRDEQFF	TGTGCCAGCAGCACCCGGAGGGATGAGCAGTTCTTC	.	many	TRBV7-2	TRBJ2-1
CASSGTSGTYNEQFF	TGTGCCAGCAGTGGGACTAGCGGAACCTACAATGAGCAGTTCTTC	TRBD2	few	TRBV6-4	TRBJ2-1
CSARPAPGSGYGYTF	TGCAGTGCTAGACCCGCTCCAGGGTCGGGCTATGGCTACACCTTC	.	few	TRBV20-1	TRBJ1-2
CASSESFRGHEAFF	TGTGCCAGCAGTGAATCATTCCGGGGGCATGAAGCTTTCTTT	.	.	TRBV25-1	TRBJ1-1
CASSWTGLGNTIYF	TGTGCCAGCAGTTGGACAGGGCTGGGAAACACCATATATTTT	TRBD1	.	TRBV2	TRBJ1-3
CASSLSQGAYNEQFF	TGTGCCAGCAGCTTAAGTCAGGGGGCGTACAATGAGCAGTTCTTC	TRBD1	.	TRBV7-2	TRBJ2-1
CASSFVEGSGYTF	TGTGCCAGCAGTTTTGTGGAAGGGAGCGGCTACACCTTC	.	.	TRBV28	TRBJ1-2
CASSSIRNGGYGYTF	TGTGCCAGCAGCTCGATTAGGAACGGGGGGTATGGCTACACCTTC	.	.	TRBV11-2	TRBJ1-2
CATSRNTGTGAEGEKLFF	TGTGCCACCAGCAGAAATACCGGGACAGGGGCGGAAGGTGAAAAACTGTTTTTT	TRBD1	.	TRBV15	TRBJ1-4
CASSTGGAGGEKLFF	TGTGCCAGCAGTACGGGGGGAGCAGGTGGTGAAAAACTGTTTTTT	.	.	TRBV6-5	TRBJ1-4
CASSLGTAGNTIYF	TGCGCCAGCAGCTTGGGGACAGCTGGAAACACCATATATTTT	.	few	TRBV5-1	TRBJ1-3
CASSIGHGVGTQYF	TGTGCCAGCAGCATCGGACACGGAGTGGGCACCCAGTACTTC	.	.	TRBV7-2	TRBJ2-5
CASSSDGTGELFF	TGTGCCAGCAGCTCGGACGGTACCGGGGAGCTGTTTTTT	.	many	TRBV7-3	TRBJ2-2
CSAGDGVGQPQHF	TGCAGTGCTGGGGATGGGGTGGGTCAGCCCCAGCATTTT	.	.	TRBV20-1	TRBJ1-5
CASSPLVGGELFF	TGTGCCAGCAGCCCCTTAGTCGGCGGGGAGCTGTTTTTT	.	.	TRBV7-2	TRBJ2-2
CASSQPGANEQFF	TGTGCCAGCAGTCAACCCGGGGCCAATGAGCAGTTCTTC	.	.	TRBV3-2	TRBJ2-1
CSAPGQGNTGELFF	TGCAGTGCACCGGGACAGGGCAACACCGGGGAGCTGTTTTTT	TRBD1	few	TRBV20-1	TRBJ2-2
CASSLAPAGGFTDTQYF	TGTGCCAGCAGCTTAGCGCCAGCGGGGGGTTTCACAGATACGCAGTATTTT	TRBD2	.	TRBV7-9	TRBJ2-3
CASSPGLLSSYEQYF	TGTGCCAGCAGCCCGGGACTTTTAAGCTCCTACGAGCAGTACTTC	.	.	TRBV7-2	TRBJ2-7
CALENTEAFF	TGTGCCCTCGAGAACACTGAAGCTTTCTTT	.	few	TRBV7-9	TRBJ1-1
CASTSGGLAAETQYF	TGTGCCAGCACCTCCGGGGGGCTAGCCGCAGAGACCCAGTACTTC	.	few	TRBV7-9	TRBJ2-5
CASSLGSGYLQNTEAFF	TGTGCCAGCAGCTTGGGATCAGGATACTTACAGAACACTGAAGCTTTCTTT	.	few	TRBV5-4	TRBJ1-1
CASSLERFEAFF	TGTGCCAGCAGTTTAGAGAGATTTGAAGCTTTCTTT	.	.	TRBV12-3/TRBV12-4	TRBJ1-1
CASSLWDRKETQYF	TGTGCCAGCAGCTTATGGGACAGAAAAGAGACCCAGTACTTC	TRBD1	few	TRBV7-8	TRBJ2-5
CASSYRTSQETQYF	TGTGCCAGCAGTTACCGGACTAGTCAGGAGACCCAGTACTTC	TRBD2	.	TRBV6-5	TRBJ2-5
CASSLVWTSGGNQFF	TGTGCCAGCAGCTTAGTTTGGACTAGCGGGGGGAATCAGTTCTTC	TRBD2	few	TRBV7-2	TRBJ2-1
CASSYLGVQETQYF	TGTGCCAGCAGTTACTTGGGGGTTCAAGAGACCCAGTACTTC	.	.	TRBV6-5	TRBJ2-5
CASKVTGATNTEAFF	TGTGCCAGTAAAGTGACAGGAGCTACGAACACTGAAGCTTTCTTT	.	.	TRBV24-1	TRBJ1-1
CASSYGLQPQHF	TGTGCCAGCAGCTACGGGCTACAGCCCCAGCATTTT	.	.	TRBV7-2	TRBJ1-5
CASSLEGGYQPQHF	TGTGCCAGCAGCTTAGAGGGAGGGTATCAGCCCCAGCATTTT	.	few	TRBV7-8	TRBJ1-5
CASSPVVGSYEQYF	TGTGCCAGCAGCCCCGTGGTAGGCTCCTACGAGCAGTACTTC	.	.	TRBV7-6	TRBJ2-7
CASSLAGGDRTGELFF	TGTGCCAGCAGTTTAGCGGGGGGAGACCGGACCGGGGAGCTGTTTTTT	.	many	TRBV12-3/TRBV12-4	TRBJ2-2
CASGQGAGYTF	TGCGCCAGCGGACAGGGGGCTGGCTACACCTTC	TRBD1	few	TRBV5-1	TRBJ1-2
CASSQDPGHDYGYTF	TGCGCCAGCAGCCAAGACCCGGGACATGACTATGGCTACACCTTC	.	.	TRBV4-3	TRBJ1-2
CASSYDRDNQPQHF	TGTGCCAGCAGTTACGACAGGGACAATCAGCCCCAGCATTTT	TRBD1	.	TRBV27	TRBJ1-5